This is a list of T cell receptor beta chains from one sample in a study of control samples from healthy donors and cancer patients. Libraries were prepared by immunoSEQ multiplex PCR; TCRdb keeps only in-frame clonotypes and omits some of them. This sample has 140,000 to 150,000 clones; 91% occur once, and the top ten carry 3% to 3.5%. Material: blood. All receptors come from a man in his thirties or forties in good health. Both conserved end residues are part of each CDR3. A D gene is named only where the DNA matches it firmly. Clone size is given for some rows only: seen once, a few or many times, or a class if the clone is expanded.

j_call clone_size d_call v_call cdr3_aa
TRBJ2-3 . TRBD2 TRBV9 CASSLRPGGPSTDTQYF
TRBJ1-1 . . TRBV15 CATSSLRGGGTEAFF
TRBJ1-2 . TRBD1 TRBV2 CASKQGKGYGYTF
TRBJ2-1 . TRBD1 TRBV9 CASSRGGRGGTNEQFF
TRBJ1-4 . . TRBV5-1 CASSLTGTNEKLFF
TRBJ2-1 . . TRBV7-9 CASSLGGKGEQFF
TRBJ1-4 . . TRBV28 CASSPYGGLSEKLFF
TRBJ2-7 . TRBD2 TRBV19 CASTPGGGAAYEQYF
TRBJ2-5 . . TRBV5-4 CASSLRLADGETQYF
TRBJ1-6 . TRBD1 TRBV19 CASTKGAGKDSPLHF
TRBJ1-3 . . TRBV27 CASHRGAAFSGNTIYF
TRBJ2-1 . . TRBV5-6 CASSLDYNEQFF
TRBJ1-5 . . TRBV5-8 CASSLVLGSSSQPQHF
TRBJ1-2 . . TRBV6-1 CASSEKYNYGYTF
TRBJ2-7 . . TRBV3-1/TRBV3-2 CASSQGTSYEQYF
TRBJ1-1 . . TRBV13 CASSLDRRAEAFF
TRBJ2-7 . TRBD1 TRBV5-4 CASSVGQGGNEQYF
TRBJ2-3 . TRBD2 TRBV5-6 CASSYGTSGGTDTQYF
TRBJ1-1 . . TRBV10-3 CAISENEGTEAFF
TRBJ1-1 once . TRBV15 CATSRALGGNTEAFF
TRBJ1-1 . . TRBV7-9 CASSSDSMNTEAFF
TRBJ2-1 . TRBD2 TRBV4-1 CASSLLPPASGGPSYNEQFF
TRBJ1-5 . TRBD1 TRBV19 CASSGPRDRDNQPQHF
TRBJ2-7 . . TRBV5-1 CASSLASGSYEQYF
TRBJ1-1 . . TRBV18 CASSPGGQRTEAFF
TRBJ2-7 . TRBD2 TRBV19 CASRGPGVLAGEQYF
TRBJ2-3 . TRBD1 TRBV4-1 CASSHPGTGQRSTDTQYF
TRBJ2-1 few TRBD2 TRBV4-2 CASSPGTSGGASYNEQFF
TRBJ2-7 . TRBD1 TRBV2 CASSERTGGPYEQYF
TRBJ1-2 . . TRBV6-5 CASSMPGTQYGYTF
TRBJ2-7 . TRBD1 TRBV19 CASSTRRTGYEQYF
TRBJ1-2 . TRBD1 TRBV7-9 CASSPTGSNYGYTF
TRBJ2-7 . . TRBV21-1 CASSKALRTGWEQYF
TRBJ1-2 . . TRBV3-1/TRBV3-2 CASSLRGVGGYTF
TRBJ1-6 once . TRBV7-2 CASSLLGRGSSPLHF
TRBJ1-6 . TRBD1 TRBV5-6 CASSQGQGASPLHF
TRBJ2-2 . TRBD2 TRBV6-2/TRBV6-3 CASSLRGSNTGELFF
TRBJ2-1 . TRBD2 TRBV11-2 CASSEPGLAYNEQFF
TRBJ1-5 . . TRBV24-1 CATASGPYSQPQHF
TRBJ2-6 . . TRBV2 CASSEGQGYSGANVLTF
TRBJ2-2 . . TRBV5-4 CASSLESSGELFF
TRBJ2-7 . . TRBV13 CASSPTRRGESYEQYF
TRBJ2-3 . . TRBV28 CASSFAPGGKTDTQYF
TRBJ2-7 . . TRBV5-6 CASSLVALEQYF
TRBJ2-6 . . TRBV7-3 CASSFSHSGANVLTF
TRBJ1-2 . . TRBV9 CASSPDNYGYTF
TRBJ1-5 . . TRBV5-4 CASSLAGSNQPQHF
TRBJ1-3 . . TRBV14 CASSAWARRLPGSGNTIYF
TRBJ1-2 . . TRBV18 CASSPNLQGYGYTF
TRBJ2-2 . . TRBV29-1 CSVPRTVNTGELFF
TRBJ1-1 . . TRBV27 CASSLSSLPGRGNTEAFF
TRBJ2-4 . TRBD2 TRBV5-4 CASSLGTSGVKNIQYF
TRBJ1-2 . . TRBV27 CASSPTGNYGYTF
TRBJ1-1 once . TRBV7-9 CASSLWEEGTEAFF
TRBJ1-4 . TRBD1 TRBV29-1 CSVAGQGNEKLFF
TRBJ1-3 once . TRBV28 CAINTGYGNTIYF
TRBJ2-3 . TRBD2 TRBV9 CASSVGGGARDTQYF
TRBJ1-6 . . TRBV28 CASSTDTSRSYNSPLHF